Listed below are T cell receptor beta chains from one sample, sequenced in a study of blood T cell repertoires in COVID-19. Assay used: immunoSEQ multiplex PCR; TCRdb lists only in-frame clones, some missing. This sample has around 130,000 clones, with approximately 79% found just once. The sample taken for sequencing was PBMCs or T cells enriched from blood (not recorded which). These receptors came from a man in his forties with acute COVID-19. The CDR3 runs from the conserved cysteine through the conserved F or W. Each record gives: V gene, D gene, clone size, J gene, CDR3 DNA, CDR3 protein. The D gene is left open where the match is weak. Not all rows give a size; the values are once, few, many and, for expanded clones, a class.

>TRBV13|TRBD2|-|TRBJ2-1
TGTGCCAGCAGTAGCGGGAGGGCCGATGAGCAGTTCTTC
CASSSGRADEQFF
>TRBV7-9|-|-|TRBJ2-1
TGTGCCAGCAGCTCACTTACCCCCCGGGGTCCCTACAATGAGCAGTTCTTC
CASSSLTPRGPYNEQFF
>TRBV6-6|TRBD1|-|TRBJ1-5
TGTGCCAGCAGTTTTACAGGGGGCCCAAACCAGCCCCAGCATTTT
CASSFTGGPNQPQHF
>TRBV3-1/TRBV3-2|-|-|TRBJ2-5
TGTGCCAGCAGCCAAGATCTTCGACGGGAAGAGACCCAGTACTTC
CASSQDLRREETQYF
>TRBV7-3|TRBD2|once|TRBJ2-1
TGTGCCAGCAGCATTAGCGGGAGCTCCTACAATGAGCAGTTCTTC
CASSISGSSYNEQFF
>TRBV5-1|-|-|TRBJ1-4
TGCGCCTCCCAAGGTGCAGGGGTGAGTGAAAAACTGTTTTTT
CASQGAGVSEKLFF
>TRBV12-5|TRBD1|-|TRBJ1-5
TGTGCTAGTGCTACCTCGGGACAGGGCAATCAGCCCCAGCATTTT
CASATSGQGNQPQHF
>TRBV3-1/TRBV3-2|TRBD1|few|TRBJ1-2
TGTGCCAGTCGACAGGGGTCAGGGTATGGCTACACCTTC
CASRQGSGYGYTF
>TRBV5-1|TRBD2|-|TRBJ2-7
TGCGCCAGCAGCTTGGGTAGCGGGAGCGTCCACGAGCAGTACTTC
CASSLGSGSVHEQYF
>TRBV7-9|-|-|TRBJ1-3
TGTGCCAGCAGCTTAGACTTACTAAGCTCTGGAAACACCATATATTTT
CASSLDLLSSGNTIYF
>TRBV30|TRBD1|-|TRBJ1-5
TGTGCCTGGAGTCGAGGGGGCAAGGACCAGCCCCAGCATTTT
CAWSRGGKDQPQHF
>TRBV9|TRBD2|-|TRBJ2-5
TGTGCCAGCAGCGTAGCGGCTAGCGGGGGGCCGAACGCAGAGACCCAGTACTTC
CASSVAASGGPNAETQYF
>TRBV4-2|-|-|TRBJ1-2
TGTGCCAGCAGCCAAGATGCAAGGGGTGGCTACACCTTC
CASSQDARGGYTF
>TRBV4-2|-|few|TRBJ2-1
TGTGCCAGCAGCCGGGCGCACAGCGGCCAATACAATGAGCAGTTCTTC
CASSRAHSGQYNEQFF
>TRBV4-1|TRBD1|-|TRBJ1-5
TGCGCCAGCAGCCAAGAAGATGTAACAGGGGCAAATCAGCCCCAGCATTTT
CASSQEDVTGANQPQHF
>TRBV9|-|-|TRBJ2-1
TGTGCCAGCAGCGAAAGACAAGACAATGAGCAGTTCTTC
CASSERQDNEQFF
>TRBV7-3|TRBD2|-|TRBJ2-2
TGTGCCAGCAGCCGCGGGGGGCCGAACACCGGGGAGCTGTTTTTT
CASSRGGPNTGELFF
>TRBV2|-|-|TRBJ2-7
TGTGCCAGCAGTGCTTCTACCTACGAGCAGTACTTC
CASSASTYEQYF